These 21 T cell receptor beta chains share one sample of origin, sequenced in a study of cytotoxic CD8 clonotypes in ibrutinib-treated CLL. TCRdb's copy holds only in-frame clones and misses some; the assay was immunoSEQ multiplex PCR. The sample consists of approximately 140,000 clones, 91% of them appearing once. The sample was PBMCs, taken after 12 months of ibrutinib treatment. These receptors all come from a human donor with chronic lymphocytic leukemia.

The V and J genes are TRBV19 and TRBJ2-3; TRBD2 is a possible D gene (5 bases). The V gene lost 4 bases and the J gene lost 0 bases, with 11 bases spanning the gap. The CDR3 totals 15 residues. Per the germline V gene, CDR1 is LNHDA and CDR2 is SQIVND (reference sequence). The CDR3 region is CASSKGLSSTDTQYF. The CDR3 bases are TGTGCCAGTAGTAAAGGACTTTCTAGCACAGATACGCAGTATTTT.

DNA for the CDR3: TGTGCCAGCAGAAAAACAGATACGCAGTATTTT. The encoded protein is CASRKTDTQYF. V gene TRBV11-2 combines with J gene TRBJ2-3; D is unclear. The V gene's germline CDR1 is SGHAT and CDR2 FQNNGV. Trimming left V 6 bases short and J 3 bases short, with 4 bases between. CDR3 size: 11 residues.

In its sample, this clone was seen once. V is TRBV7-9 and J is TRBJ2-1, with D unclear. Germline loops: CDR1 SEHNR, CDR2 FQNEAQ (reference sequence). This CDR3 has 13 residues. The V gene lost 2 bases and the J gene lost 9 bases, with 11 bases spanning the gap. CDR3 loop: CASSLLGWGEQFF. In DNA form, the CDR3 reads TGTGCCAGCAGCTTACTTGGGTGGGGTGAGCAGTTCTTC.

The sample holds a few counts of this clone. The CDR3 DNA follows: TGTGCCAGCAGCTTAGCCCCGGAGTGGGGCGGGACAGGGCGGACAGATACGCAGTATTTT. Encoded protein: CASSLAPEWGGTGRTDTQYF. The rearrangement links TRBV11-3 to TRBJ2-3; 9 bases fit TRBD1. The CDR3 covers 20 residues. Germline V gives CDR1 SGHNT, CDR2 YENEEA. J was trimmed by 3 bases and V by 1 base; bases with no gene match: 17.

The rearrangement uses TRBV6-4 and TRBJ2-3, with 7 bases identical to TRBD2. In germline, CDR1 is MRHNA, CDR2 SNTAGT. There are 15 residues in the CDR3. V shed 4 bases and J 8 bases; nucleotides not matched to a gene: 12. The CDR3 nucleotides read TGTGCCAGCAGTGTTACGGGAGGAGGGGTGGCTACGCAGTATTTT. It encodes CASSVTGGGVATQYF.

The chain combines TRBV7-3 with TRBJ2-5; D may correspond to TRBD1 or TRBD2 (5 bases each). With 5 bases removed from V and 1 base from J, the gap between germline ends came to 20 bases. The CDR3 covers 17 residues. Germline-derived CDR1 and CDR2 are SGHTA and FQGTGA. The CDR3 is CASSLTGVGVGQETQYF. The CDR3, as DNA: TGTGCCAGCAGCCTGACTGGGGTGGGGGTAGGCCAAGAGACCCAGTACTTC.

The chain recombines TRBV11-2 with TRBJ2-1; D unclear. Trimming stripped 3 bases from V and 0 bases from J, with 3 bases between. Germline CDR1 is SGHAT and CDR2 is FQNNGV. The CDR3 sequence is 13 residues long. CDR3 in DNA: TGTGCCAGCAGCTTCGCCTCCTACAATGAGCAGTTCTTC. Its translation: CASSFASYNEQFF.

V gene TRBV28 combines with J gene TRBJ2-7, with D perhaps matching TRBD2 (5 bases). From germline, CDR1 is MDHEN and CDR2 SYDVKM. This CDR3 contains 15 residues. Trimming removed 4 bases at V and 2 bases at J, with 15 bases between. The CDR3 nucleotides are TGTGCCAGCAGTTCCGGAGGCGCCGGACCCTACGAGCAGTACTTC. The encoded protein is CASSSGGAGPYEQYF.

The CDR3 bases are TGTGCCAGCAGCTCCGGGACACCCTACGAGCAGTACTTC. Protein product: CASSSGTPYEQYF. This chain uses TRBV11-1 with TRBJ2-7; D is possibly TRBD1 (6 bases). In germline, CDR1 is SGHAT, CDR2 FQDESV (reference sequence). The CDR3 sequence is 13 residues long. Trimming left V 4 bases short and J 2 bases short, with 9 bases between. Full variable domain (missing parts from reference TRBV11-1 and TRBJ2-7): EAEVAQSPRYKITEKSQAVAFWCDPISGHATLYWYRQILGQGPELLVQFQDESVVDDSQLPKDRFSAERLKGVDSTLKIQPAELGDSAMYLCASSSGTPYEQYFGPGTRLTVT.

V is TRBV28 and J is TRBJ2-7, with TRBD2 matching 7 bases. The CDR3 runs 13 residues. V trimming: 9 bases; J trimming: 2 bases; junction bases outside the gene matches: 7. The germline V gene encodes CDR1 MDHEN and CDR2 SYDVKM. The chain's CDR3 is CASRTRRTYEQYF. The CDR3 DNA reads TGTGCCAGTAGGACTAGACGGACCTACGAGCAGTACTTC.

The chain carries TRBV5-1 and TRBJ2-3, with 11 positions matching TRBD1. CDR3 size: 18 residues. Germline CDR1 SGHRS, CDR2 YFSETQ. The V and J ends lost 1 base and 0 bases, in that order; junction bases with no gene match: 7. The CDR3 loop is CASSLWDRGTISTDTQYF. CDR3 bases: TGCGCCAGCAGCTTGTGGGACAGGGGGACAATAAGCACAGATACGCAGTATTTT.

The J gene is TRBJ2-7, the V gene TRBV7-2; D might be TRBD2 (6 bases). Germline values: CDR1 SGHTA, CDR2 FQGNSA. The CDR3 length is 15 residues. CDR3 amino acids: CGQWDEQTGDYEQYF. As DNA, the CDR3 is TGTGGGCAATGGGATGAACAGACGGGGGACTACGAGCAGTACTTC.

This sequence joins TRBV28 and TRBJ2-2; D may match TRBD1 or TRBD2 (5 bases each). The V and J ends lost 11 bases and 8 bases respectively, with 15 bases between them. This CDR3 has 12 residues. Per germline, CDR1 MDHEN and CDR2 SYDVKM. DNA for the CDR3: TGTGCCCCAGGGACGAATCGGGGGGAGCTGTTTTTT. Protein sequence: CAPGTNRGELFF. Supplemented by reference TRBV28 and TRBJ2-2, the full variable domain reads DVKVTQSSRYLVKRTGEKVFLECVQDMDHENMFWYRQDPGLGLRLIYFSYDVKMKEKGDIPEGYSVSREKKERFSLILESASTNQTSMYLCAPGTNRGELFFGEGSRLTVL.

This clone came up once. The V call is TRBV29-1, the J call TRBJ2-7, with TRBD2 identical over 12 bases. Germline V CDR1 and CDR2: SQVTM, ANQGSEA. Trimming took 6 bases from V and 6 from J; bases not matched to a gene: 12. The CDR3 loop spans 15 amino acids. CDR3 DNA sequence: TGCAGCGTGTCGACTAGCGGGAGTGCTAACGGCGAGCAGTACTTC. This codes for CSVSTSGSANGEQYF.

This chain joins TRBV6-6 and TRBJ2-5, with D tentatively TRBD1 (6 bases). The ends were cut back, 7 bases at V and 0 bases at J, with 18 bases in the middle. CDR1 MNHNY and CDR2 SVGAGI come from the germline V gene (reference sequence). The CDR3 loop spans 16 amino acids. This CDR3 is CASKNRQATDQETQYF. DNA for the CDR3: TGTGCCAGCAAGAACAGACAGGCAACCGACCAAGAGACCCAGTACTTC.

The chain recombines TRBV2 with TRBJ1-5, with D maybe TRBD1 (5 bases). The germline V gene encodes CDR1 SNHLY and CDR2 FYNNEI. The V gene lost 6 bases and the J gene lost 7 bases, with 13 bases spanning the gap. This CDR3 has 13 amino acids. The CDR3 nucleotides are TGTGCCAGCAGCCGGGCAGAGGGGCAGCCCCAGCATTTT. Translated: CASSRAEGQPQHF.

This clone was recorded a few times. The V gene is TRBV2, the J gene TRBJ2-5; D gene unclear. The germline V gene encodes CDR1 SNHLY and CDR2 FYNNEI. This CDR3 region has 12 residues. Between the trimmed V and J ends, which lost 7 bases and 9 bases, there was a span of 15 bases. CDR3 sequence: CASTGIASAQYF. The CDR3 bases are TGTGCCAGCACTGGGATAGCCTCGGCCCAGTACTTC.

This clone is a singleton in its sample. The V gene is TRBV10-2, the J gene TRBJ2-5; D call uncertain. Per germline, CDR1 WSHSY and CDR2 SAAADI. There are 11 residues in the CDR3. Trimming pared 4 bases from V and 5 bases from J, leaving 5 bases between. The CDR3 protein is CASSGEETQYF. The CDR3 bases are TGCGCCAGCAGTGGTGAGGAGACCCAGTACTTC.

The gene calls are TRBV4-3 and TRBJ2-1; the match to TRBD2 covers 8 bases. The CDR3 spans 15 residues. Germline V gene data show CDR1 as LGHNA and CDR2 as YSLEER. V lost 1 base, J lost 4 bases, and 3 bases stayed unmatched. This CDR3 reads CASSQGSGAYNEQFF. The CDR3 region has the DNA TGCGCCAGCAGCCAAGGTAGCGGGGCATACAATGAGCAGTTCTTC.

The CDR3 region has the DNA TGTGCCTCCCGGGACAGGGGCACAGATACGCAGTATTTT. Translation gives CASRDRGTDTQYF. The V and J genes are TRBV19 and TRBJ2-3; 9 nucleotides line up with TRBD1. V was clipped by 11 bases and J by 1 base; unmatched bases: 4. Germline values: CDR1 LNHDA, CDR2 SQIVND (reference sequence). The length of the CDR3 is 13 residues.

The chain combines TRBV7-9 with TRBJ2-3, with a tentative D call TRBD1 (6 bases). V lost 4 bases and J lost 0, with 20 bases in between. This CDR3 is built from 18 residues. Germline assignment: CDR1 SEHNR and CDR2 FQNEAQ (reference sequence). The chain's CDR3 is CASSSEPGQNPSTDTQYF. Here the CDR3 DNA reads TGTGCCAGCAGCTCGGAACCTGGACAGAACCCTAGCACAGATACGCAGTATTTT.